These 2 T cell receptor beta chains share one sample of origin, sequenced in a study of blood T cell repertoires in COVID-19. The method was immunoSEQ multiplex PCR; TCRdb's version includes in-frame clones alone and lacks a portion of them. The sample gives roughly 140,000 clones, roughly 85% of which show up once; 8.3% is in the top ten. The source material was peripheral blood. The receptor set was obtained from a woman aged 55-70 years with COVID-19, enrolled during active disease.

The rearrangement links TRBV9 to TRBJ1-2; D might be TRBD1 (6 bases). The CDR3 spans 14 residues. Germline values: CDR1 SGDLS, CDR2 YYNGEE. V gave up 4 bases and J gave up 6 bases, with 16 bases separating them. DNA for the CDR3: TGTGCCAGCAGCCGCCCAGGGACAAAGGATGGCTACACCTTC. Protein: CASSRPGTKDGYTF.

This clone was seen once. CDR3 nucleotides: TGTGCCACCTCCCCGACAGGGGTTGACACTGAAGCTTTCTTT. Translating gives CATSPTGVDTEAFF. The rearrangement links TRBV10-3 to TRBJ1-1; TRBD1 agrees at 8 bases. The CDR3 length is 14 residues. The trim removed 10 bases at V and 3 bases at J, leaving 10 bases unmatched. Germline V gene data show CDR1 as ENHRY and CDR2 as SYGVKD.